Following are 25 T cell receptor beta chains from one sample sequenced in a study of blood T cell repertoires in COVID-19. Libraries were prepared by immunoSEQ multiplex PCR; TCRdb keeps only in-frame clonotypes and omits some of them. The sample includes about 180,000 clones, 70% to 90% of them seen just once. The sample comprised peripheral blood. The receptors were sampled from a woman aged 25 to 39 with active or convalescent COVID-19.

The rearrangement joins TRBV12-3 or TRBV12-4 to TRBJ1-6; D uncertain. V lost 4 bases to trimming and J lost 8 bases, with 6 bases between them. CDR3 length: 12 amino acids. CDR3 region: CASSSGDSPLHF. CDR3 sequence (DNA): TGTGCCAGCAGTTCCGGGGATTCACCCCTCCACTTT.

The chain couples TRBV28 to TRBJ1-5; D is possibly TRBD1 (6 bases). V was pared by 6 bases and J by 11 bases, with 20 bases between. The CDR3 loop spans 14 amino acids. From germline, CDR1 is MDHEN and CDR2 SYDVKM. CDR3 region: CASSPGQWGKAQHF. The CDR3 nucleotides read TGTGCCAGCAGCCCAGGACAGTGGGGAAAGGCCCAGCATTTT.

The chain is built from TRBV11-2 and TRBJ1-2; possibly TRBD1 for D (5 bases). The CDR3 is 14 residues long. In germline, CDR1 is SGHAT, CDR2 FQNNGV. V was clipped by 4 bases and J by 4 bases, with 13 bases between them. The CDR3 sequence: CASSSRQSFYGYTF. The CDR3 DNA is TGTGCCAGCAGCTCCCGACAGTCCTTCTATGGCTACACCTTC.

V usage is TRBV19 and J usage is TRBJ2-7, with D perhaps matching TRBD2 (6 bases). The CDR3 spans 14 residues. Looked up from germline, CDR1 is LNHDA and CDR2 is SQIVND (reference sequence). The V end was cut by 3 bases, the J end by 4 bases, with 13 bases between. CDR3 bases: TGTGCCAGTAGTATTGGGACGGGAGATTACGAGCAGTACTTC. This translates into CASSIGTGDYEQYF.

This chain links TRBV29-1 with TRBJ2-1; tentatively, D is TRBD2 (5 bases). CDR1 is SQVTM, CDR2 ANQGSEA, per germline. The CDR3 covers 13 residues. V was pared by 4 bases and J by 6 bases, with 13 bases between. For the CDR3, the DNA is TGCAGCGTTGTCCCTAGCTCCAGCAATGAGCAGTTCTTC. Its protein is CSVVPSSSNEQFF.

Worth noting for this clone: A junction end diverges from the germline sequence, so it may reflect a read error. The V gene is TRBV13, the J gene TRBJ1-5; 8 bases are a match to TRBD1. CDR3 length: 14 residues. Germline CDR1 reads PRHDT; CDR2 reads FYEKMQ (reference sequence). The DNA of the CDR3 is TGTGCCAGCAGCCTAGGACAGGGTCGGCAGCCCCAGCATTTT. It specifies CASSLGQGRQPQHF. Combining the CDR3 with reference TRBV13 and TRBJ1-5 gives the whole variable domain AAGVIQSPRHLIKEKRETATLKCYPIPRHDTVYWYQQGPGQDPQFLISFYEKMQSDKGSIPDRFSAQQFSDYHSELNMSSLELGDSALYFCASSLGQGRQPQHFGDGTRLSIL.

The chain links TRBV6-2 or TRBV6-3 to TRBJ1-5; 7 positions match TRBD1. Losses at the gene ends were 1 base for V and 7 bases for J; bases not matched to a gene: 7. Germline CDR1 and CDR2: MNHEY and SVGEGT. This CDR3 spans 15 amino acids. The CDR3 sequence is CASSYYGQAIQPQHF. The DNA for the CDR3 is TGTGCCAGCAGTTACTACGGACAGGCGATCCAGCCCCAGCATTTT.

The chain has TRBV5-1 and TRBJ1-2; D gene ambiguous. Germline assignment: CDR1 SGHRS and CDR2 YFSETQ. Trimming shortened V by 4 bases and J by 5 bases, and 9 bases separated the two germline ends. CDR3 length equals 12 residues. DNA for the CDR3: TGCGCCAGCAGCGAGCAATCTTATGGCTACACCTTC. Protein product: CASSEQSYGYTF.

This chain connects TRBV27 to TRBJ2-7; D not certain. V lost 2 bases and J lost 5, with 10 bases in between. Germline CDR1 and CDR2: MNHEY and SMNVEV (reference sequence). This CDR3 spans 13 amino acids. The CDR3 here is CASSLDLGHEQYF. Written as DNA, the CDR3 is TGTGCCAGCAGTTTAGATCTGGGCCACGAGCAGTACTTC.

CDR3 amino acids: CASSLERNNEQFF. DNA for the CDR3: TGTGCCAGCAGCTTAGAGCGGAACAATGAGCAGTTCTTC. The chain is built from TRBV11-3 and TRBJ2-1; D not certain. This CDR3 is built from 13 residues. CDR1 SGHNT and CDR2 YENEEA come from the germline V gene. V lost 0 bases and J 5 bases, leaving 5 bases between the germline ends.

The chain links TRBV2 to TRBJ1-5; 9 bases map to TRBD1. Germline CDR1 and CDR2: SNHLY and FYNNEI. CDR3 length: 15 residues. Losses at the gene ends were 5 bases for V and 6 bases for J; bases not matched to a gene: 8. The CDR3 loop is CASSWTGVRAQPQHF. The CDR3 nucleotides read TGTGCCAGCAGTTGGACAGGGGTTAGGGCTCAGCCCCAGCATTTT.

The chain links TRBV27 to TRBJ1-5; TRBD1 matches at 7 bases. With V trimmed by 5 bases and J by 0 bases, 4 bases remained unmatched. The CDR3 has 15 amino acids. In germline, CDR1 is MNHEY, CDR2 SMNVEV (reference sequence). The CDR3 loop is CASSRGTASNQPQHF. For the CDR3, the DNA is TGTGCCAGCAGTAGGGGGACAGCTAGCAATCAGCCCCAGCATTTT.

The chain is built from TRBV29-1 and TRBJ1-2; TRBD1 is a possible D gene (5 bases). This CDR3 comprises 13 residues. Trimming cost V 2 bases and J 4 bases, with 11 bases left between them. CDR1 is SQVTM, CDR2 ANQGSEA, per germline. The CDR3 loop is CSVERGAIYGYTF. The CDR3 nucleotides read TGCAGCGTTGAAAGGGGCGCTATCTATGGCTACACCTTC. Complete variable domain (other parts from reference TRBV29-1 and TRBJ1-2): SAVISQKPSRDICQRGTSLTIQCQVDSQVTMMFWYRQQPGQSLTLIATANQGSEATYESGFVIDKFPISRPNLTFSTLTVSNMSPEDSSIYLCSVERGAIYGYTFGSGTRLTVV.

V gene TRBV19 combines with J gene TRBJ1-2; 10 bases fit TRBD1. With 5 bases clipped from V and 4 bases from J, the junction kept 4 bases outside the gene matches. The CDR3 consists of 14 residues. Germline V gene lookup returns CDR1 LNHDA and CDR2 SQIVND (reference sequence). The CDR3 reads CASSGQGGPYGYTF. As DNA, the CDR3 is TGTGCCAGTAGTGGACAGGGGGGACCCTATGGCTACACCTTC.

Only one count was recorded for this clone. The rearrangement links TRBV11-2 to TRBJ2-7, with 8 positions matching TRBD1. The germline CDR1 and CDR2 sequences are SGHAT and FQNNGV. The CDR3 covers 17 residues. The trim removed 0 bases at V and 1 base at J, leaving 8 bases unmatched. CDR3 amino acids: CASSLDSGDRGSYEQYF. CDR3 DNA sequence: TGTGCCAGCAGCTTAGATTCTGGCGACAGGGGATCCTACGAGCAGTACTTC. Together with reference TRBV11-2 and TRBJ2-7, the CDR3 gives the full variable domain: EAGVAQSPRYKIIEKRQSVAFWCNPISGHATLYWYQQILGQGPKLLIQFQNNGVVDDSQLPKDRFSAERLKGVDSTLKIQPAKLEDSAVYLCASSLDSGDRGSYEQYFGPGTRLTVT.

The CDR3 DNA is TGTGCCAGCAAGTCGGTGGCTAACTATGGCTACACCTTC. Its protein is CASKSVANYGYTF. The rearrangement uses TRBV9 and TRBJ1-2, with D unclear. V dropped 6 bases and J dropped 0 bases, with 9 bases sitting between them. Germline V gene lookup returns CDR1 SGDLS and CDR2 YYNGEE. The CDR3 covers 13 residues.

There are a few counts of this clone. The rearrangement uses TRBV4-1 and TRBJ2-2; possible D gene TRBD1, 6 bases. CDR1 is MGHRA and CDR2 is YSYEKL in the germline V gene. CDR3 length: 16 amino acids. V was cut by 0 bases and J by 4 bases, with 12 bases left in between. In DNA, the CDR3 is TGCGCCAGCAGCCAAGATACAGGGAAAGCCACCGGGGAGCTGTTTTTT. This sequence encodes CASSQDTGKATGELFF.

The CDR3 DNA reads TGTGCCAGCAGTTATGGACAGGGAAACATTCAGTACTTC. Its protein product is CASSYGQGNIQYF. The V gene is TRBV27, the J gene TRBJ2-4; 8 bases align to TRBD1. The CDR3 is made up of 13 amino acids. Germline CDR1 and CDR2: MNHEY and SMNVEV (reference sequence). J was trimmed by 6 bases and V by 4 bases; bases with no gene match: 2.

For the CDR3, the DNA is TGTGCCAGCAGTTACGGGGGACAGAACAATGAGCAGTTCTTC. Its translation is CASSYGGQNNEQFF. This chain connects TRBV6-5 to TRBJ2-1; 7 positions match TRBD1. CDR3 length: 14 residues. The J segment lost 5 bases and the V segment lost 2 bases, leaving 3 bases of the junction unmatched. Germline V lookup: CDR1 MNHEY, CDR2 SVGAGI.

This rearrangement joins TRBV11-1 to TRBJ1-6; TRBD1 agrees at 7 bases. The CDR3 has 16 residues. With V trimmed by 5 bases and J by 0 bases, 4 bases remained unmatched. Germline CDR1 SGHAT, CDR2 FQDESV (reference sequence). Written as DNA, the CDR3 is TGTGCCAGCAGCGGGGACAGCAGCTCCTATAATTCACCCCTCCACTTT. It specifies CASSGDSSSYNSPLHF.

CDR3 in DNA: TGTGCCAGCAGTTTTGGGCGGGGAGAGAACACTGAAGCTTTCTTT. Protein product: CASSFGRGENTEAFF. This rearrangement joins TRBV28 to TRBJ1-1; D gene unclear. In germline, CDR1 is MDHEN, CDR2 SYDVKM. The CDR3 is 15 amino acids. V shed 3 bases and J shed 1 base, with 12 bases lying between them.

This clone turned up a few times. The V and J genes are TRBV27 and TRBJ2-1, with D hard to call. V dropped 2 bases and J dropped 2 bases, with 10 bases sitting between them. This CDR3 has 15 amino acids. The germline CDR1 and CDR2 sequences are MNHEY and SMNVEV (reference sequence). CDR3 coding DNA: TGTGCCAGCAGTTTAACTGGTACCCCCTACAATGAGCAGTTCTTC. Protein product: CASSLTGTPYNEQFF.

The rearrangement uses TRBV5-4 and TRBJ1-2; tentative D call: TRBD1 (5 bases). Per the germline V gene, CDR1 is SGHNT and CDR2 is YYREEE (reference sequence). V lost 4 bases and J 3 bases, leaving 16 bases between the germline ends. The CDR3 extends over 15 amino acids. CDR3 DNA sequence: TGTGCCAGCAGCCAAGGGGCCAGTTATGACTATGGCTACACCTTC. It encodes CASSQGASYDYGYTF. Supplemented by reference TRBV5-4 and TRBJ1-2, the full variable domain reads ETGVTQSPTHLIKTRGQQVTLRCSSQSGHNTVSWYQQALGQGPQFIFQYYREEENGRGNFPPRFSGLQFPNYSSELNVNALELDDSALYLCASSQGASYDYGYTFGSGTRLTVV.

The CDR3 nucleotides are TGTGCCCCCACGGGGAACGAGCACTATGGCTACACCTTC. This encodes CAPTGNEHYGYTF. The V and J genes are TRBV25-1 and TRBJ1-2; D is undetermined. There are 13 residues in the CDR3. Germline V gene data show CDR1 as MGHDK and CDR2 as SYGVNS. The germline V and J ends were trimmed by 11 bases and 3 bases, with 16 bases remaining between them.

The CDR3: CSASQLEDTQYF. CDR3 coding DNA: TGCAGTGCTAGTCAACTTGAGGATACGCAGTATTTT. The chain has TRBV20-1 and TRBJ2-3; D is undetermined. The V gene's germline CDR1 is DFQATT and CDR2 SNEGSKA (reference sequence). The CDR3 sequence is 12 residues long. V shed 3 bases and J shed 6 bases, with 10 bases lying between them.